Below, 21 T cell receptor beta chains from the same sample are listed, as sequenced in a study of glioma-infiltrating T cells. TCR alpha and beta CDR3 regions were amplified from RNA using iRepertoire nested multiplex PCR. TCRdb reprocessed the multiplex PCR reads via MiXCR and lists one record per CDR3 protein. The repertoire holds some 180,000 distinct CDR3 sequences, with 30% to 40% as singletons. Source material: glioma tissue, nonneoplastic brain tissue, or PBMCs (not recorded which). The receptors here all came from a human donor with low-grade glioma or glioblastoma, undergoing nonglioma brain surgery, or in good health (not recorded which).

In this sample, this clonotype turned up a few times. The chain combines TRBV9 with TRBJ2-7; TRBD2 agrees at 15 bases. The CDR3 has 16 amino acids. Trimming took 4 bases from V and 2 from J; bases not matched to a gene: 4. Germline assignment: CDR1 SGDLS and CDR2 YYNGEE. CDR3 nucleotide sequence: TGTGCCAGCAGCCTTGGACTAGCGGGAGGGACCTACGAGCAGTACTTC. As protein: CASSLGLAGGTYEQYF.

To note about this clonotype: A much larger clone differs from this one at a single base, so this may be a read error. V is TRBV20-1 and J is TRBJ2-7, with D possibly being TRBD2 (5 bases). Germline V CDR1 and CDR2: DFQATT, SNEGSKA (reference sequence). The CDR3 totals 17 residues. Trimming stripped 3 bases from V and 4 bases from J, with 25 bases between. This CDR3 reads CSARDSRASGNSYEQYF. DNA for the CDR3: TGCAGTGCTAGGGATTCCCGGGCCTCGGGGAATAGTTACGAGCAGTACTTC.

This clonotype showed up many times. The V gene is TRBV29-1, the J gene TRBJ2-7; either TRBD1 or TRBD2 may fit D (5 bases each). The germline V gene encodes CDR1 SQVTM and CDR2 ANQGSEA. The CDR3 sequence is 12 residues long. V lost 1 base and J 6 bases, leaving 10 bases between the germline ends. CDR3 sequence reads: CSVEGRDGEQYF. CDR3 nucleotides: TGCAGCGTTGAAGGACGGGACGGCGAGCAGTACTTC.

In this sample, this clonotype turned up once. A much larger clone lies one base from this, so it may be a read error. The chain combines TRBV28 with TRBJ2-5; a weak D match, TRBD1 (5 bases). The CDR3 consists of 17 residues. Per the germline V gene, CDR1 is MDHEN and CDR2 is SYDVKM. The ends were cut back, 7 bases at V and 0 bases at J, with 21 bases in the middle. The CDR3 spells CASIPLHYRQYQETQYF. In DNA form, the CDR3 reads TGTGCCAGCATTCCTCTCCACTACCGACAGTACCAAGAGACCCAGTACTTC.

The sample holds many counts of this clonotype. The CDR3 is CSVGTGSASYTF. The CDR3 DNA reads TGCAGCGTTGGCACAGGGAGTGCGAGCTACACCTTC. The chain is built from TRBV29-1 and TRBJ1-2, with D possibly TRBD1 on 6 matching bases. The V gene lost 4 bases and the J gene lost 9 bases, with 15 bases spanning the gap. CDR3 length: 12 amino acids. Looked up from germline, CDR1 is SQVTM and CDR2 is ANQGSEA.

This clonotype was seen a few times. J is TRBJ2-7 and V is TRBV14, with D maybe TRBD2 (6 bases). V dropped 2 bases and J dropped 0 bases, with 11 bases sitting between them. This CDR3 comprises 15 residues. The V gene's germline CDR1 is SGHDN and CDR2 FVKESK. The CDR3 sequence: CASSQLQDYSYEQYF. DNA for the CDR3: TGTGCCAGCAGCCAACTACAGGACTACTCCTACGAGCAGTACTTC.

This clonotype has just a few counts. This chain joins TRBV7-2 and TRBJ2-1; 11 bases align to TRBD2. V was pared by 4 bases and J by 4 bases, with 9 bases of the junction left unmatched. Germline loops: CDR1 SGHTA, CDR2 FQGNSA. There are 17 residues in the CDR3. The CDR3 DNA reads TGTGCCAGCAGCTCCTCCCTCGGGACTAGCGGATACAATGAGCAGTTCTTC. Protein sequence: CASSSSLGTSGYNEQFF.

Of note for this clonotype: Possible read error: a much larger clone is one base away. Because it lacks the conserved phenylalanine or tryptophan at the end, this CDR3 is likely a read error. The rearrangement links TRBV4-3 to TRBJ1-1; D not certain. Looked up from germline, CDR1 is LGHNA and CDR2 is YSLEER. This CDR3 is 15 amino acids long. The V gene lost 4 bases and the J gene lost 5 bases, with 17 bases spanning the gap. DNA of the CDR3: TGCGCCAGCAGCCCCCTCCCTCACGGTGGGACTGAAGCTTTCTCT. Protein: CASSPLPHGGTEAFS.

In its sample, this clonotype was seen many times. The chain carries TRBV2 and TRBJ2-3; possible D gene TRBD2, 5 bases. Germline V gene sequence: CDR1 SNHLY, CDR2 FYNNEI. The CDR3 sequence is 13 residues long. The ends were cut back, 6 bases at V and 5 bases at J, with 12 bases in the middle. The CDR3 region is CASRDRTQDTQYF. In nucleotides, the CDR3 is TGTGCCAGCAGAGATCGGACTCAAGATACGCAGTATTTT.

This clonotype was seen many times. The chain employs TRBV28 and TRBJ2-7, with D possibly TRBD1 on 6 matching bases. The CDR3 runs 13 residues. Trimming took 8 bases from V and 0 from J, leaving 11 bases between them. CDR1 is MDHEN, CDR2 SYDVKM, per germline. CDR3 in amino acids: CASYDRISYEQYF. Written as DNA, the CDR3 is TGTGCCAGCTATGACAGGATCTCCTACGAGCAGTACTTC. The variable domain in full, completed from reference TRBV28 and TRBJ2-7, reads DVKVTQSSRYLVKRTGEKVFLECVQDMDHENMFWYRQDPGLGLRLIYFSYDVKMKEKGDIPEGYSVSREKKERFSLILESASTNQTSMYLCASYDRISYEQYFGPGTRLTVT.

To note about this clonotype: Relative to the germline gene, one junction end is altered; a read error may explain this. The chain combines TRBV4-1 with TRBJ2-3; D is uncertain. Germline lookup yields CDR1 MGHRA and CDR2 YSYEKL. The CDR3 runs 19 residues. The CDR3 nucleotides read TGCGCCAGCAGCCAAGCCATTAAGTGGCGCAGCCCGCGTGCAGATACGCAGTACTTT. It yields the protein CASSQAIKWRSPRADTQYF.

Note on this clonotype: The junction departs from the called germline gene at one end, perhaps through a read error. The V call is TRBV7-2, the J call TRBJ2-3, with a tentative D call TRBD2 (6 bases). CDR1 and CDR2 (germline): SGHTA, FQGNSA. The CDR3 covers 14 residues. The CDR3 DNA reads as TGTGCCAGCAGCCCCGCCGCGCGGGGCGGTACGAAGTATTTT. The encoded protein is CASSPAARGGTKYF.

In this sample, this clonotype turned up many times. The rearrangement uses TRBV28 and TRBJ1-4; 9 bases agree with TRBD1. The germline gives CDR1 MDHEN, CDR2 SYDVKM. Losses at the gene ends were 7 bases for V and 8 bases for J; bases not matched to a gene: 8. CDR3 length equals 14 residues. This CDR3 reads CASTQGQGREKLFF. As DNA, the CDR3 is TGTGCCAGCACCCAGGGACAGGGACGAGAAAAACTGTTTTTT.

This clonotype has just a few counts. The CDR3 loop is CASSPPGTEGFYEQYF. In DNA, the CDR3 is TGTGCCAGCTCACCCCCCGGGACAGAAGGCTTCTACGAGCAGTACTTC. The chain combines TRBV18 with TRBJ2-7, with 7 bases identical to TRBD1. After removal of 3 bases from V and 3 bases from J, the junction contained 11 bases not matched to a gene. The CDR3 sequence is 16 residues long. In germline, CDR1 is KGHSH, CDR2 LQKENI. Filled out from reference TRBV18 and TRBJ2-7, the complete variable domain reads NAGVMQNPRHLVRRRGQEARLRCSPMKGHSHVYWYRQLPEEGLKFMVYLQKENIIDESGMPKERFSAEFPKEGPSILRIQQVVRGDSAAYFCASSPPGTEGFYEQYFGPGTRLTVT.

The V gene is TRBV7-9, the J gene TRBJ2-5; tentatively, D is TRBD1 or TRBD2 (5 bases each). Germline CDR1 and CDR2: SEHNR and FQNEAQ (reference sequence). The CDR3 has 18 amino acids. The ends were cut back, 4 bases at V and 5 bases at J, with 26 bases in the middle. The CDR3 reads CASSSRGAREKWWETQYF. The CDR3 nucleotides read TGTGCCAGCAGCTCGAGGGGAGCTAGAGAAAAGTGGTGGGAGACCCAGTACTTC.

In the case of this clonotype: A much larger clone sits a single nucleotide away, making a read error possible. This rearrangement joins TRBV19 to TRBJ1-5; a possible D gene is TRBD1 (6 bases). V shed 6 bases and J shed 7 bases, with 13 bases lying between them. This CDR3 is 13 amino acids long. In germline, CDR1 is LNHDA, CDR2 SQIVND (reference sequence). The CDR3 here is CASSTGMRQPQHF. CDR3 nucleotide sequence: TGTGCCAGTAGCACAGGGATGAGGCAGCCCCAGCATTTT.

This clonotype was recorded at least ten times. This sequence joins TRBV11-2 and TRBJ2-7; 7 bases map to TRBD1. The CDR3 contains 13 residues. The germline V gene encodes CDR1 SGHAT and CDR2 FQNNGV. The V gene end was trimmed by 5 bases and the J gene end by 7 bases; junction bases not matched to a gene: 8. DNA for the CDR3: TGTGCCAGCAGCCCGGACAGGATGGTTGAGCAGTACTTC. It is translated as CASSPDRMVEQYF.

This clonotype was seen at least ten times. This chain uses TRBV18 with TRBJ1-3; no clear D. Germline assignment: CDR1 KGHSH and CDR2 LQKENI. V was trimmed by 4 bases and J by 0 bases, leaving 19 bases between them. The CDR3 has 18 amino acids. The CDR3 sequence: CASSRDLSDRSSGNTIYF. The CDR3 region has the DNA TGTGCCAGCTCACGTGATTTATCGGACCGGAGCTCTGGAAACACCATATATTTT. Full variable domain (outside the CDR3, taken from reference TRBV18 and TRBJ1-3): NAGVMQNPRHLVRRRGQEARLRCSPMKGHSHVYWYRQLPEEGLKFMVYLQKENIIDESGMPKERFSAEFPKEGPSILRIQQVVRGDSAAYFCASSRDLSDRSSGNTIYFGEGSWLTVV.

This clonotype has a count of ten or more. V gene TRBV15 combines with J gene TRBJ2-5; no definite D call. With 5 bases removed from V and 5 bases from J, the gap between germline ends came to 12 bases. There are 13 residues in the CDR3. Per the germline V gene, CDR1 is LNHNV and CDR2 is YYDKDF (reference sequence). The CDR3 loop reads CATSSLRAETQYF. In nucleotides, the CDR3 is TGTGCCACCAGCTCATTAAGAGCTGAGACCCAGTACTTC.

About this clonotype: A read error may produce the germline difference seen at one junction end. The rearrangement joins TRBV4-1 to TRBJ2-2, with 12 bases fitting TRBD2. The germline V gene has CDR1 MGHRA and CDR2 YSYEKL. The CDR3 contains 16 residues. CDR3 protein: CASSLGLAGRTEELFF. The CDR3 DNA is TGCGCCAGCAGTCTTGGACTAGCGGGAAGGACCGAGGAGCTGTTTTTT.

The chain combines TRBV30 with TRBJ1-5; TRBD1 is a possible D gene (6 bases). V lost 8 bases and J 5 bases, leaving 16 bases between the germline ends. The CDR3 runs to 13 residues. Germline-derived CDR1 and CDR2 are GTSNPN and SVGIG (reference sequence). The CDR3 is CAGGTGRDQPQHF. The DNA for the CDR3 is TGTGCCGGTGGTACAGGGCGGGATCAGCCCCAGCATTTT.